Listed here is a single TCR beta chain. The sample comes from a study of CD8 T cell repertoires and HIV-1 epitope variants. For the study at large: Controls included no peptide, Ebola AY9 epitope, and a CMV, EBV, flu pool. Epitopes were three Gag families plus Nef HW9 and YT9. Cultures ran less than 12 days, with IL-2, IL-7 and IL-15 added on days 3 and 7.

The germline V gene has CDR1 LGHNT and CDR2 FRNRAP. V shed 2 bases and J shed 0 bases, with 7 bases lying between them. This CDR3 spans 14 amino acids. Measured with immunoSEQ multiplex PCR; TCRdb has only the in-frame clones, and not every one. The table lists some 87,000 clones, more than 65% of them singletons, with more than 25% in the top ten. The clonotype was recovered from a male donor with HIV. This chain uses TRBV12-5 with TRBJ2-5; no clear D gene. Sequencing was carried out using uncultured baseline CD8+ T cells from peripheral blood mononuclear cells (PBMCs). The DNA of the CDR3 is TGTGCTAGTGGTTTGAAAAACTACCAAGAGACCCAGTACTTC. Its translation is CASGLKNYQETQYF.